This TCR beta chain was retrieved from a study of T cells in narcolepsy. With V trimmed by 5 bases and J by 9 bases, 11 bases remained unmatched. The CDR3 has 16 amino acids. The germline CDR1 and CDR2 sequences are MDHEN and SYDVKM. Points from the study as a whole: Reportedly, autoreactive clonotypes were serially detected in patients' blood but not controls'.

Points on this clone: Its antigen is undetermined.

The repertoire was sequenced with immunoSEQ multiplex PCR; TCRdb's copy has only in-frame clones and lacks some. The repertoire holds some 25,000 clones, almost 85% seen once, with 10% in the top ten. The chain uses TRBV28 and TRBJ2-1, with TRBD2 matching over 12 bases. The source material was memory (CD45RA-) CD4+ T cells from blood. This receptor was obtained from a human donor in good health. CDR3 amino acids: CASSQGRGLAGAEQFF. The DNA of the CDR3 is TGTGCCAGCAGTCAGGGTAGGGGACTAGCGGGCGCTGAGCAGTTCTTC. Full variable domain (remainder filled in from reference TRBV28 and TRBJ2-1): DVKVTQSSRYLVKRTGEKVFLECVQDMDHENMFWYRQDPGLGLRLIYFSYDVKMKEKGDIPEGYSVSREKKERFSLILESASTNQTSMYLCASSQGRGLAGAEQFFGPGTRLTVL.